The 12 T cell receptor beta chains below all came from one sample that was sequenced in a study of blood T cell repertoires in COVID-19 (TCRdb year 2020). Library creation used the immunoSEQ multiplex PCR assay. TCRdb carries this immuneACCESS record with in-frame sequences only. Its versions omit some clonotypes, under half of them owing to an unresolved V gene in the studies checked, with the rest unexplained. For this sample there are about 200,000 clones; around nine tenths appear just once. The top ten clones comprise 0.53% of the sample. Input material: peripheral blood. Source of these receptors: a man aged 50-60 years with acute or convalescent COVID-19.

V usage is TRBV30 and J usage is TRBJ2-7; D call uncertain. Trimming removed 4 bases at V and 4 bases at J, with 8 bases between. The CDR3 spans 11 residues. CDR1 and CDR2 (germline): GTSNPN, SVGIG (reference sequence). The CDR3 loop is CAWKERYEQYF. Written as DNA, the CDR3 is TGTGCCTGGAAGGAGAGGTACGAGCAGTACTTC.

CDR3 sequence reads: CASSLISGGTGYTF. The CDR3 bases are TGTGCCAGCAGCTTGATTTCAGGGGGCACAGGCTACACCTTC. This chain connects TRBV7-9 to TRBJ1-2; 8 nucleotides agree with TRBD1. J was trimmed by 8 bases and V by 3 bases; bases with no gene match: 8. The CDR3 has 14 amino acids. Germline V gives CDR1 SEHNR, CDR2 FQNEAQ (reference sequence). Based on the CDR3 plus reference TRBV7-9 and TRBJ1-2, the full variable domain is DTGVSQNPRHKITKRGQNVTFRCDPISEHNRLYWYRQTLGQGPEFLTYFQNEAQLEKSRLLSDRFSAERPKGSFSTLEIQRTEQGDSAMYLCASSLISGGTGYTFGSGTRLTVV.

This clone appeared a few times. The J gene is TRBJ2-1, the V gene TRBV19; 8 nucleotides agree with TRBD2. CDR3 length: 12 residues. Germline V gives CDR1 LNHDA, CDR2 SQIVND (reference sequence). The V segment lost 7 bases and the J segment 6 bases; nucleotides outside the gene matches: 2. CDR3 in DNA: TGTGCCAGTAACGGGAGGGTCAATGAGCAGTTCTTC. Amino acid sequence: CASNGRVNEQFF.

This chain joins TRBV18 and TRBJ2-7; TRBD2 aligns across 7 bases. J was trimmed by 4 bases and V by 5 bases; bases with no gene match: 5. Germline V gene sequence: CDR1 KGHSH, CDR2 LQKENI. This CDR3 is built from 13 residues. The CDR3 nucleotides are TGTGCCAGCTCATTCGGGAGGAGTTACGAGCAGTACTTC. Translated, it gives CASSFGRSYEQYF.

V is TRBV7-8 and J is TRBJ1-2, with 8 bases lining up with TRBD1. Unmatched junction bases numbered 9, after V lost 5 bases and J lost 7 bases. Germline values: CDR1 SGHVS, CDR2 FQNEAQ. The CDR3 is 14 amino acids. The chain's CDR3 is CASSATQGAGGYTF. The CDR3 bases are TGTGCCAGCAGCGCAACCCAGGGGGCTGGTGGCTACACCTTC.

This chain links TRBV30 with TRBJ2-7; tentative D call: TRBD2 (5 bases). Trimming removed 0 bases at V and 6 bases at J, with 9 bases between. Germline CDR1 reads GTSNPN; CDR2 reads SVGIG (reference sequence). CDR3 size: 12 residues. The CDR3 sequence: CAWSVRGSEQYF. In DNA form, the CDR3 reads TGTGCCTGGAGTGTACGGGGATCCGAGCAGTACTTC.

The CDR3 bases are TGTGCCAGCTCACCACCGGCAGGCAATTCACCCCTCCACTTT. It specifies CASSPPAGNSPLHF. This chain uses TRBV18 with TRBJ1-6; no reliable D call. Trimming took off 0 bases at V and 7 bases at J, with 7 bases between the two ends. The germline CDR1 and CDR2 sequences are KGHSH and LQKENI. This CDR3 is 14 amino acids long.

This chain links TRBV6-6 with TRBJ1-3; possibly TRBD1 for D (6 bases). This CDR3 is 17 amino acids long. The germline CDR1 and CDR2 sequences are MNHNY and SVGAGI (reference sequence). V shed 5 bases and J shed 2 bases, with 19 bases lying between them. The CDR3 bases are TGTGCCAGCAGTCGACAGGCCCCGAGCAATACTGGAAACACCATATATTTT. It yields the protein CASSRQAPSNTGNTIYF.

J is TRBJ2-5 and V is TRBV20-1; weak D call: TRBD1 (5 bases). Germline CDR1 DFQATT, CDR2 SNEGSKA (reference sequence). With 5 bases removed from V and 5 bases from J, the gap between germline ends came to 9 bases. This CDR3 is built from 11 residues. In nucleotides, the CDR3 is TGCAGTGCTTCAGGGCAGGAGACCCAGTACTTC. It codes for CSASGQETQYF.

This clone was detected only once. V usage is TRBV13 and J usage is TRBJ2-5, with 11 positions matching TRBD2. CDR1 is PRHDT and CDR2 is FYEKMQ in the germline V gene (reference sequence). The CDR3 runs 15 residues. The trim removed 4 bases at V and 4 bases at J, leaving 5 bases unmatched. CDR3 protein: CASSSPGTSGETQYF. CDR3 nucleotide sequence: TGTGCCAGCAGCTCCCCTGGGACTAGCGGAGAGACCCAGTACTTC.

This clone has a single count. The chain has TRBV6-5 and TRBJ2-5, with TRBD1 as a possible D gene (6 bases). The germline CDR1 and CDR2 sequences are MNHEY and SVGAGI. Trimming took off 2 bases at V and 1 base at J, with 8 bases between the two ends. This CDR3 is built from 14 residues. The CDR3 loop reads CASSYTGSQETQYF. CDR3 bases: TGTGCCAGCAGTTACACAGGGAGCCAAGAGACCCAGTACTTC.

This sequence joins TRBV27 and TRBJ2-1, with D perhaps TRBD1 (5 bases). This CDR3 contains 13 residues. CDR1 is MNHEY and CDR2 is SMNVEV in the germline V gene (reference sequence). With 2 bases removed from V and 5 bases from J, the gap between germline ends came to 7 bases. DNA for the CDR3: TGTGCCAGCAGTTTAGGGGCCCACAATGAGCAGTTCTTC. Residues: CASSLGAHNEQFF.